One and the same sample provided the 12 T cell receptor beta chains below, sequenced in a study of T-cell memory formation after mild COVID-19. In TCRdb, the 5' RACE reads were re-called with MiXCR into one record per CDR3 protein. The sample consists of more than 250,000 distinct CDR3 sequences, roughly 18% of them appearing once. The sample consisted of PBMCs or a T cell subset sorted from them (not recorded which). All receptors come from a man aged 18-30 years who had mild COVID-19 (a few samples of this study predate the infection). Cell type and time point are not known.

This clonotype was observed a few times. This rearrangement joins TRBV14 to TRBJ2-2; 10 bases fit TRBD2. With V trimmed by 5 bases and J by 6 bases, 9 bases remained unmatched. The CDR3 runs to 16 residues. From germline, CDR1 is SGHDN and CDR2 FVKESK. DNA of the CDR3: TGTGCCAGCAGCGTAAGACTAGCGGGCGATGCCGGGGAGCTGTTTTTT. This encodes CASSVRLAGDAGELFF.

This clonotype has ten or more counts. The chain couples TRBV5-1 to TRBJ2-1; the D call may be TRBD1 or TRBD2 (6 bases each). V lost 2 bases and J lost 5, with 14 bases in between. The V gene's germline CDR1 is SGHRS and CDR2 YFSETQ. The CDR3 sequence is 15 residues long. Here the CDR3 reads CASSFGGRGNNEQFF. The CDR3 DNA follows: TGCGCCAGCAGCTTCGGGGGCAGGGGTAACAATGAGCAGTTCTTC.

This clonotype was observed a handful of times. The chain has TRBV14 and TRBJ1-5; D is undetermined. Trimming pared 1 base from V and 9 bases from J, leaving 7 bases between. In germline, CDR1 is SGHDN, CDR2 FVKESK. CDR3 size: 12 residues. The CDR3 DNA follows: TGTGCCAGCAGCCAAGTAGGGCCGCCCCAGCATTTT. Amino acid sequence: CASSQVGPPQHF.

This clonotype was detected only a few times. This sequence joins TRBV7-2 and TRBJ1-5, with 9 bases matching TRBD1. Germline assignment: CDR1 SGHTA and CDR2 FQGNSA. CDR3 size: 14 residues. V lost 5 bases and J lost 3; bases outside the gene matches: 2. CDR3 residues: CASSGDRANQPQHF. The CDR3 bases are TGTGCCAGCAGCGGGGACAGGGCCAATCAGCCCCAGCATTTT.

V usage is TRBV7-9 and J usage is TRBJ1-2; D is possibly TRBD1 (6 bases). CDR3 length: 17 amino acids. V was trimmed by 5 bases and J by 3 bases, leaving 22 bases between them. Germline V gene lookup returns CDR1 SEHNR and CDR2 FQNEAQ (reference sequence). This CDR3 is CASSRALQGFADYGYTF. The CDR3 nucleotides are TGTGCCAGCAGCCGAGCATTACAGGGATTCGCCGACTATGGCTACACCTTC.

The CDR3 reads CASSTSYNEQFF. Here the CDR3 DNA reads TGTGCCAGCAGCACCTCCTACAATGAGCAGTTCTTC. This chain joins TRBV7-2 and TRBJ2-1, with D uncertain. V was cut by 5 bases and J by 0 bases, with 2 bases left in between. The CDR3 runs 12 residues. Germline lookup yields CDR1 SGHTA and CDR2 FQGNSA.

This clonotype was observed many times. The V call is TRBV6-5, the J call TRBJ2-5; weak D call: TRBD1 (5 bases). Trimming stripped 7 bases from V and 2 bases from J, with 14 bases between. Germline CDR1 MNHEY, CDR2 SVGAGI. The CDR3 is made up of 14 amino acids. The CDR3 loop reads CASKRRTLQETQYF. As DNA, the CDR3 is TGTGCCAGCAAACGGCGGACATTACAAGAGACCCAGTACTTC.

Only a few counts were recorded for this clonotype. CDR3 bases: TGTGCCAGCCTTAGGGGCTACACCTTC. Amino acid sequence: CASLRGYTF. The J gene is TRBJ1-2, the V gene TRBV6-5, with D unresolved. This CDR3 has 9 amino acids. The V end lost 8 bases, the J end lost 8 bases, and 6 bases lay between the germline ends. Germline V gene sequence: CDR1 MNHEY, CDR2 SVGAGI.

This clonotype has only a few counts. Relative to the germline gene, one junction end is altered; a read error may explain this. The chain employs TRBV20-1 and TRBJ2-3; 8 positions agree with TRBD1. CDR1 DFQATT and CDR2 SNEGSKA come from the germline V gene (reference sequence). The length of the CDR3 is 11 residues. As DNA, the CDR3 is TGCAGTGCTAGCGGGACAGGTCTAGGGATTTTT. This encodes CSASGTGLGIF.

The V and J genes are TRBV9 and TRBJ1-2; 10 positions agree with TRBD1. This CDR3 has 15 residues. With 3 bases clipped from V and 1 base from J, the junction kept 3 bases outside the gene matches. Germline CDR1 is SGDLS and CDR2 is YYNGEE. The CDR3 nucleotides are TGTGCCAGCAGCGGAGGGACAGGGGATAACTATGGCTACACCTTC. Translated: CASSGGTGDNYGYTF. The full variable domain, completed using reference TRBV9 and TRBJ1-2, is DSGVTQTPKHLITATGQRVTLRCSPRSGDLSVYWYQQSLDQGLQFLIQYYNGEERAKGNILERFSAQQFPDLHSELNLSSLELGDSALYFCASSGGTGDNYGYTFGSGTRLTVV.

This chain uses TRBV21-1 with TRBJ2-1. TRBV21-1 is given as a pseudogene. The CDR3 is made up of 14 amino acids. CDR3 residues: CASSKVREINEQFF. The DNA of the CDR3 is TGTGCCAGCAGCAAAGTGAGAGAAATCAATGAGCAGTTCTTC.

The gene calls are TRBV6-2 or TRBV6-3 and TRBJ1-5, with no clear D. Germline V gives CDR1 MNHEY, CDR2 SVGEGT. V was cut by 6 bases and J by 4 bases, with 16 bases left in between. The CDR3 contains 15 residues. The DNA for the CDR3 is TGTGCCAGCAGCCCGGACCCCGTGGAAAATCAGCCCCAGCATTTT. Translation: CASSPDPVENQPQHF.